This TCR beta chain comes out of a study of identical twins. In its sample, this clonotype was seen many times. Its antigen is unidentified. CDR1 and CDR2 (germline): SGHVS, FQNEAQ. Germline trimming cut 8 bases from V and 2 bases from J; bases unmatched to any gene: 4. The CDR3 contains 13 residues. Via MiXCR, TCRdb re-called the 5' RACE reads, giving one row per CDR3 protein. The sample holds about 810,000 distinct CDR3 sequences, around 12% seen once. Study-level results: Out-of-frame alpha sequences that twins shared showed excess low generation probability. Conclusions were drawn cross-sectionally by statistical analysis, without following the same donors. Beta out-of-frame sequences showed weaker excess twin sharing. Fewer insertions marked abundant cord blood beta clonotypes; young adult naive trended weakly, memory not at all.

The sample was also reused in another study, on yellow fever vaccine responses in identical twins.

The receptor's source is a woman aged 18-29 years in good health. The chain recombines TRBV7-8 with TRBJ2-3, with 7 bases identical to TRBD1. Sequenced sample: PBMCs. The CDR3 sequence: CASRQGVTDTQYF. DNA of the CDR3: TGTGCCAGCCGCCAGGGGGTCACAGATACGCAGTATTTT.